The present TCR beta chain was sequenced within a study of graft-versus-host responses after intestinal transplantation. In the study overall: Once they had received anti-thymocyte globulin induction, all recipients took tacrolimus and steroids for approximately three years. Study observations and caveats: Where graft-donor T cell macrochimerism was present, patients had high graft-versus-host to host-versus-graft clonal ratios in allografts. Investigators detected GvH clones in recipient marrow, with some emerging earlier in ileum or blood. HvG clone declines early post-transplant were associated with peak circulating GvH levels.

This clone was found once. The antigen remains undetermined. Clones were sequenced by immunoSEQ multiplex PCR, and TCRdb holds only the in-frame ones, with some missing. The sample lists 130,000 to 150,000 clones; nearly 95% were seen once. The sequence came from a human donor who received an intestinal transplant. The sample here was unstimulated CD4+ T cells sorted from spleen or lymph node cells, taken before intestinal transplant.

CDR3 sequence reads: CASSVGLASGRVQNTQYF. The CDR3 DNA sequence: TGTGCCAGCAGCGTAGGTCTGGCCAGCGGGAGGGTACAGAATACGCAGTATTTT. The chain carries TRBV9 and TRBJ2-3, with 10 bases aligning to TRBD2. CDR1 is SGDLS, CDR2 YYNGEE, per germline. CDR3 size: 18 residues. With 0 bases clipped from V and 7 bases from J, the junction kept 14 bases outside the gene matches.